Detailed here is one TCR beta chain. The antigen is undetermined. The CDR3 goes on 3 residues after the read ends, and that part is filled in from the germline J gene. The data are from a study of Tregs in tolerant kidney transplant recipients. Turning to the study itself: The nonmyeloablative bone marrow transplants came from related graft donors, with transient mixed chimerism.

CDR1 MNHEY and CDR2 SVGEGT come from the germline V gene. The length of the CDR3 is 13 residues. Generated by immunoSEQ multiplex PCR, the TCRdb table keeps only in-frame clones and is missing some. The table for this sample gives 50,000 or so clones. Findings and caveats of the study: Biological reproducibility was not directly addressed, but technical replication error appeared minimal.

The sample here was CD4+ T cells from blood, taken before the transplant. The chain carries TRBV6-2 or TRBV6-3 and TRBJ2-3, with 14 bases that match TRBD2. The TCR sequence derives from a human donor who received a combined kidney and bone marrow transplant. The CDR3 DNA, read in part, is TGTGCCAGCACCATGACTAGCGGGGGGGCG. Encoded protein: CASTMTSGGA. Given in full, the CDR3 is CASTMTSGGAQYF.